Below are 9 T cell receptor beta chains sequenced from a single sample in a study of regulatory T cells in long-lasting Graves disease. Sequencing libraries for TCR beta were prepared with iRepertoire HTBI primers and Arm-PCR of CDR3 regions. TCRdb re-derived calls from the multiplex PCR reads in MiXCR, one entry per CDR3 protein. This table has 520,000 or so distinct CDR3 sequences, about 12% appearing once. Time point defined: newly diagnosed GD, antithyroid drugs for less than 3 months. Making the TCR library involved RNA that had been extracted from PBMCs. The same specimen was also included in a second study, on T cells in Graves' hyperthyroidism and ophthalmopathy.

Sequenced material: peripheral blood mononuclear cells (PBMCs), taken at new diagnosis, from a patient treated with antithyroid drugs. Receptor source: a woman in her 30s with Graves disease.

This clonotype has at least ten counts. The gene calls are TRBV30 and TRBJ1-1; D is unresolved. The ends were cut back, 6 bases at V and 0 bases at J, with 11 bases in the middle. Germline values: CDR1 GTSNPN, CDR2 SVGIG (reference sequence). The CDR3 has 13 amino acids. CDR3 loop: CACSNMMNTEAFF. The CDR3 bases are TGTGCCTGCAGCAACATGATGAACACTGAAGCTTTCTTT.

This clonotype was observed a few times. The chain is built from TRBV30 and TRBJ2-7; no clear D. Trimming removed 2 bases at V and 3 bases at J, with 8 bases between. The germline CDR1 and CDR2 sequences are GTSNPN and SVGIG (reference sequence). The CDR3 length is 12 residues. The CDR3 DNA sequence: TGTGCCTGGAGTCAGTCCTACTACGAGCAGTACTTC. It translates to CAWSQSYYEQYF.

Ten or more counts support this clonotype. The chain links TRBV12-3 or TRBV12-4 to TRBJ1-1, with 8 bases lining up with TRBD1. The junction had 4 bases not matched to a gene; V was cut back by 3 bases and J by 4 bases. This CDR3 is 14 amino acids long. For the CDR3, the DNA is TGTGCCAGCAGTTTGTATCAGGGGGCCACTGAAGCTTTCTTT. This translates into CASSLYQGATEAFF.

At least ten counts were recorded for this clonotype. The chain is built from TRBV6-1 and TRBJ1-5; no firm D call. The germline V gene encodes CDR1 MNHNS and CDR2 SASEGT. The CDR3 extends over 13 amino acids. V lost 4 bases and J 6 bases, leaving 10 bases between the germline ends. In DNA form, the CDR3 reads TGTGCCAGCAGTGGAGTGGGTGGTCAGCCCCAGCATTTT. It specifies CASSGVGGQPQHF.

There are many counts of this clonotype. The J gene is TRBJ1-1, the V gene TRBV7-9, with no clear D. The length of the CDR3 is 11 residues. The germline CDR1 and CDR2 sequences are SEHNR and FQNEAQ (reference sequence). Deletions cut 3 bases from V and 7 bases from J, with 6 bases between. This CDR3 is CASSLVREAFF. The DNA of the CDR3 is TGTGCCAGCAGCTTGGTACGTGAAGCTTTCTTT.

This clonotype was found many times. The chain is built from TRBV6-1 and TRBJ1-6; 8 bases line up with TRBD1. This CDR3 has 14 amino acids. V lost 7 bases to trimming and J lost 9 bases; unmatched junction nucleotides: 8. Germline V gene lookup returns CDR1 MNHNS and CDR2 SASEGT. CDR3 protein: CASKKTGEGSPLHF. The CDR3 region has the DNA TGTGCCAGCAAAAAGACAGGGGAAGGTTCACCCCTCCACTTT.

The V and J genes are TRBV29-1 and TRBJ2-7; 9 bases are a match to TRBD1. The CDR3 has 17 amino acids. CDR1 is SQVTM, CDR2 ANQGSEA, per germline. Trimming removed 6 bases from V and 2 bases from J; junction bases left unmatched: 17. DNA for the CDR3: TGCAGCGTGTGGGGCCTACCGCCGGGACAGGGAGCCTACGAGCAGTACTTC. Translation: CSVWGLPPGQGAYEQYF.

This clonotype was seen once. The likely explanation is a read error, given a far larger clone one base away. The V and J genes are TRBV5-1 and TRBJ2-7, with D perhaps matching TRBD2 (6 bases). The CDR3 is 14 residues long. The germline CDR1 and CDR2 sequences are SGHRS and YFSETQ. The DNA of the CDR3 is TGTGCCAGCAGCTTCCGGGGGATCCCCCAGGAGCAGTACTTC. This encodes CASSFRGIPQEQYF.

This clonotype showed up many times. The J gene is TRBJ2-3, the V gene TRBV4-2; 7 positions match TRBD2. Trimming at V came to 3 bases and at J to 6 bases, leaving 6 bases not matched to a gene. Germline V gene data show CDR1 as LGHNA and CDR2 as YNFKEQ. This CDR3 comprises 14 residues. The DNA of the CDR3 is TGTGCCAGCAGCCAGGGGGGGGACCCCGATACGCAGTATTTT. This sequence encodes CASSQGGDPDTQYF.